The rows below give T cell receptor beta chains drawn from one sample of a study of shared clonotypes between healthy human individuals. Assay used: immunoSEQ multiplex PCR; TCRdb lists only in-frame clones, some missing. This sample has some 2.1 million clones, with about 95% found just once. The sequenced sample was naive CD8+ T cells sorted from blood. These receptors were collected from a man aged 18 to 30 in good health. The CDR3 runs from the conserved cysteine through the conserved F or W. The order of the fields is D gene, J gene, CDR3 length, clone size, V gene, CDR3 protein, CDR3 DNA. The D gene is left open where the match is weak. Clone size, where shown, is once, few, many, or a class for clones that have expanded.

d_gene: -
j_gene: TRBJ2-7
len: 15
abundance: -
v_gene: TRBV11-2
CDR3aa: CASSLGASRAYEQYF
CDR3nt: TGTGCCAGCAGCTTAGGGGCTAGCAGAGCCTACGAGCAGTACTTC

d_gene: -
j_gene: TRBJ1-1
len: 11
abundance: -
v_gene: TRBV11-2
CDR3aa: CASSLSPEAFF
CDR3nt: TGTGCCAGCAGCTTATCCCCTGAAGCTTTCTTT

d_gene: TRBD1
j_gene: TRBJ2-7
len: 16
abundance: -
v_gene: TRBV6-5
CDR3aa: CASSYSSGQEAYEQYF
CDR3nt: TGTGCCAGCAGTTACTCGTCCGGACAGGAGGCCTACGAGCAGTACTTC

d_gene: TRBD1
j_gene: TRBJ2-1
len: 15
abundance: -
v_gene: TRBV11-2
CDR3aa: CASSLVWGQGNEQFF
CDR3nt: TGTGCCAGCAGCTTAGTTTGGGGACAGGGGAATGAGCAGTTCTTC

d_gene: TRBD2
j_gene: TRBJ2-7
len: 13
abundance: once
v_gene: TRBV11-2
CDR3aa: CALTGGGLCEQYF
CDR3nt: TGTGCCCTAACGGGGGGAGGGCTTTGCGAGCAGTACTTC

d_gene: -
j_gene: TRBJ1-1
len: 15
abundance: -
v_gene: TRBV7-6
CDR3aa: CASSSGDQGNTEAFF
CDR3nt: TGTGCCAGCAGCTCGGGGGACCAGGGGAACACTGAAGCTTTCTTT

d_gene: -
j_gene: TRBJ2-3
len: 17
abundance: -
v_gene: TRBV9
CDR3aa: CASTEGIAGWDTDTQYF
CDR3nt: TGTGCCAGCACGGAGGGGATCGCGGGATGGGACACAGATACGCAGTATTTT

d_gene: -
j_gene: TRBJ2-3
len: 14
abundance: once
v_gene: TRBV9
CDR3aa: CASSVGGSTDTQYF
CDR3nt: TGTGCCAGCAGCGTTGGCGGGAGCACAGATACGCAGTATTTT

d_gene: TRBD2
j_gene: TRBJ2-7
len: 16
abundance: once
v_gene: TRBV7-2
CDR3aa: CASSLDGERGPYEQYF
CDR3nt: TGTGCCAGCAGCTTAGATGGGGAGCGGGGGCCCTACGAGCAGTACTTC

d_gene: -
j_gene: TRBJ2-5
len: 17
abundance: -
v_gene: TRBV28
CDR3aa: CASSLSLEGGTQETQYF
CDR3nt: TGTGCCAGCAGCCTCTCGTTAGAGGGGGGGACTCAAGAGACCCAGTACTTC

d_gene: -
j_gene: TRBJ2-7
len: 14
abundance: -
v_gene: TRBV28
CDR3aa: CASSSPGSSYEQYF
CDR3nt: TGTGCCAGCAGTTCCCCCGGGAGCTCCTACGAGCAGTACTTC

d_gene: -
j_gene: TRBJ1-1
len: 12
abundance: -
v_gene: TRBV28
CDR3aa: CASSFPGTEAFF
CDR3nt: TGTGCCAGCAGTTTCCCCGGGACAGAAGCTTTCTTT

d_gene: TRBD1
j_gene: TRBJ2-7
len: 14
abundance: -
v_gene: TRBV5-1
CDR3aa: CASSLGQGYYEQYF
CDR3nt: TGCGCCAGCAGCCTAGGACAGGGGTACTACGAGCAGTACTTC

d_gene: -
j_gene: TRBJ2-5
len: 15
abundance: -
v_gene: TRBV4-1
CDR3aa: CASSQEGHYEETQYF
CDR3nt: TGCGCCAGCAGCCAAGAGGGGCATTACGAAGAGACCCAGTACTTC

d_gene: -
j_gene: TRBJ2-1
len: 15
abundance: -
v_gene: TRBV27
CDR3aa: CASSFYSESYNEQFF
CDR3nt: TGTGCCAGCAGTTTTTATAGCGAGTCCTACAATGAGCAGTTCTTC

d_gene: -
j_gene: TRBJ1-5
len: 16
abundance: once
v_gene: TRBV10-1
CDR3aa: CASTELTANSNQPQHF
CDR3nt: TGCGCCAGCACCGAATTGACGGCTAATAGCAATCAGCCCCAGCATTTT

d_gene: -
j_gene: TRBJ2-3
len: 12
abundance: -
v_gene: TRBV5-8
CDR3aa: CASSLAADTQYF
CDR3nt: TGTGCCAGCAGCTTGGCCGCCGATACGCAGTATTTT

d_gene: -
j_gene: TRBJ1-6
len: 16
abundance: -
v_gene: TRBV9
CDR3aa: CASSDKQGPDNSPLHF
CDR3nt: TGTGCCAGCAGTGATAAGCAGGGCCCTGATAATTCACCCCTCCACTTT

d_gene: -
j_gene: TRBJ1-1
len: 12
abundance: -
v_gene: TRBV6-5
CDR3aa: CASSYLNTEAFF
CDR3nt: TGTGCCAGCAGTTATCTGAACACTGAAGCTTTCTTT

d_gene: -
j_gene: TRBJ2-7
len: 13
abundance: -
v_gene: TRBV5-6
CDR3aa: CASSLGEQYEQYF
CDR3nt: TGTGCCAGCAGCTTAGGTGAACAGTACGAGCAGTACTTC

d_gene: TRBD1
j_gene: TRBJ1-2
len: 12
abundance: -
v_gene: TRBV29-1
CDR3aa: CSVPGGWDGYTF
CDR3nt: TGCAGCGTTCCAGGGGGTTGGGATGGCTACACCTTC

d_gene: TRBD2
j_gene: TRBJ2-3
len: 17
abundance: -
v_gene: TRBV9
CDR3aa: CASSVVTVASGADTQYF
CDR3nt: TGTGCCAGCAGCGTAGTTACAGTGGCGAGCGGGGCAGATACGCAGTATTTT

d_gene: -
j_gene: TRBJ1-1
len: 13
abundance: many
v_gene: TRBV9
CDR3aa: CASSVGGDTEAFF
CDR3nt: TGTGCCAGCAGCGTAGGTGGGGACACTGAAGCTTTCTTT

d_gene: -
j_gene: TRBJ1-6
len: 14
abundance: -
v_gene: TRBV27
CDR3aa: CASAGGTYNSPLHF
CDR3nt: TGTGCCAGCGCCGGGGGGACCTATAATTCACCCCTCCACTTT

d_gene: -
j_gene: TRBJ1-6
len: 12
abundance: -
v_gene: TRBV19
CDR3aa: CASQLQGSPLHF
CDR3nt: TGTGCCAGCCAGTTACAAGGATCACCCCTCCACTTT

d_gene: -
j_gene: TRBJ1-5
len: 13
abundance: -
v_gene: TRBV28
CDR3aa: CASTQEFNEPQHF
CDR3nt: TGTGCCAGCACCCAAGAATTCAACGAGCCCCAGCATTTT

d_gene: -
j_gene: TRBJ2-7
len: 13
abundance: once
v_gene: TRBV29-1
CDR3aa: CSVRDSATYEQYF
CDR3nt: TGCAGCGTTCGCGATAGCGCCACCTACGAGCAGTACTTC

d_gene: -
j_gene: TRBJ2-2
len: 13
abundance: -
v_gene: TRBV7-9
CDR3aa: CASSTLNTGELFF
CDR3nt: TGTGCCAGCAGCACACTTAACACCGGGGAGCTGTTTTTT

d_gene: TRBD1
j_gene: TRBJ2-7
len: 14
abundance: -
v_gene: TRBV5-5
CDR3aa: CASSPPTGSYEQYF
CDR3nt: TGTGCCAGCAGCCCCCCGACAGGGAGCTACGAGCAGTACTTC

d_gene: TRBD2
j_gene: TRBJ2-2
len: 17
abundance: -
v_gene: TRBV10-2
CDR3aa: CASSESGEGVDTGELFF
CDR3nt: TGCGCCAGCAGTGAGAGCGGGGAAGGTGTTGACACCGGGGAGCTGTTTTTT

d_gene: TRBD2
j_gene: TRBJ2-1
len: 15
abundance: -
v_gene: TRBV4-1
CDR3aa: CASSQLAGGPNEQFF
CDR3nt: TGCGCCAGCAGCCAATTAGCGGGGGGGCCTAATGAGCAGTTCTTC

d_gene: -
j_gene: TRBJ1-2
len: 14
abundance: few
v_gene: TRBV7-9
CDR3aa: CASSPDGDGGGYTF
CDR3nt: TGTGCCAGCAGCCCCGATGGGGACGGGGGCGGCTACACCTTC

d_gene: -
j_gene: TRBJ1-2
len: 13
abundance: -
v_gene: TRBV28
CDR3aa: CASSLAGDYGYTF
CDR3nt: TGTGCCAGCAGTTTGGCAGGAGACTATGGCTACACCTTC

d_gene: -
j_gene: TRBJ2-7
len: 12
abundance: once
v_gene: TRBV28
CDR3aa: CASSGDRYEQYF
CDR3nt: TGTGCCAGCAGTGGGGACCGCTACGAGCAGTACTTC

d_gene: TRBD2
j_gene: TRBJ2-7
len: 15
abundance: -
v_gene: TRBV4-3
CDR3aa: CASSHGLAELYEQYF
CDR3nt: TGCGCCAGCAGCCACGGACTAGCGGAACTTTACGAGCAGTACTTC

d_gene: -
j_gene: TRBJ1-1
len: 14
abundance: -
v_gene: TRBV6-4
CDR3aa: CASSDLPGATEAFF
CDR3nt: TGTGCCAGCAGTGACCTCCCAGGGGCCACTGAAGCTTTCTTT

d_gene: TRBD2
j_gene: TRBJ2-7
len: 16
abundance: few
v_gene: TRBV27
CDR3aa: CASSPRVTSGIHEQYF
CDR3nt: TGTGCCAGCAGTCCCCGCGTGACTAGCGGGATTCACGAGCAGTACTTC

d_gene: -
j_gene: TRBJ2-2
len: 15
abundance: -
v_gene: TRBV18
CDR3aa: CASSPPGSDTGELFF
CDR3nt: TGTGCCAGCTCACCCCCGGGATCTGACACCGGGGAGCTGTTTTTT

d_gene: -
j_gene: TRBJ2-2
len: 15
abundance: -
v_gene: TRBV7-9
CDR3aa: CASSAGPNTRGELFF
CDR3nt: TGTGCCAGCAGCGCCGGACCCAATACACGCGGGGAGCTGTTTTTT

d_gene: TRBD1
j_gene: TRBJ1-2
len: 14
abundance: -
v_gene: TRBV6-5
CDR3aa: CASSPTGAGYGYTF
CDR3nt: TGTGCCAGCAGTCCGACAGGGGCCGGCTATGGCTACACCTTC

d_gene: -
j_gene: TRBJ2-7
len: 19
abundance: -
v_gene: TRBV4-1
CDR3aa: CASNWVADYQFSQGYEQYF
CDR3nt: TGCGCCAGCAATTGGGTAGCGGACTACCAGTTTTCCCAAGGCTACGAGCAGTACTTC